The clone carrying this TCR beta chain was counted a few times. The data belong to a study of CD8+ T cells in alopecia areata. Treatment indicated: oral pan-JAK inhibitor, 5-10 mg twice daily. Following extraction, RNA underwent reverse transcription to cDNA, which served as the sequencing template. Libraries were prepared by immunoSEQ multiplex PCR; TCRdb keeps only in-frame clonotypes and omits some of them. In the table there are some 190,000 clones, 66% of which are singletons. The CDR3 consists of 17 residues. Germline V gene sequence: CDR1 SGHDN, CDR2 FVKESK. V gave up 0 bases and J gave up 3 bases; unmatched junction bases: 6.

The TCR was taken from a human donor with alopecia areata. The J gene is TRBJ2-2, the V gene TRBV14, with 8 bases lining up with TRBD1. Sequencing used CD4+ T cells sorted from blood, obtained at week 44, from a patient treated with tofacitinib. The CDR3 reads CASSQEFRQGYTGELFF. For the CDR3, the DNA is TGTGCCAGCAGCCAAGAATTTCGACAGGGGTACACCGGGGAGCTGTTTTTT.